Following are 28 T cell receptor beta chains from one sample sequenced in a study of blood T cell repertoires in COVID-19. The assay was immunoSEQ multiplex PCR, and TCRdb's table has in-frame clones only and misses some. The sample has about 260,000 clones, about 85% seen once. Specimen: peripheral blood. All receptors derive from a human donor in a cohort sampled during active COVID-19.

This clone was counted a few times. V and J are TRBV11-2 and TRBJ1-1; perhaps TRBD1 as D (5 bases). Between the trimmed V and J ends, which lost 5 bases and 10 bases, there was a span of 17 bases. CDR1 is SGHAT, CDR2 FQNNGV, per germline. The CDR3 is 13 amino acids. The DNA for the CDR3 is TGTGCCAGCAGCCCCGATAGGGGAGGGCGAGCTTTCTTT. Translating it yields CASSPDRGGRAFF.

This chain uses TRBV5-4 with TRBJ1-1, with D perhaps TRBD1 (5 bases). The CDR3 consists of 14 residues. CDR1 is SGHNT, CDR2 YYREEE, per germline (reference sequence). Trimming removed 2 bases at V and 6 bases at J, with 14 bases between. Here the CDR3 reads CASSFVGGDAEAFF. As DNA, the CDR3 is TGTGCCAGCAGCTTCGTGGGCGGGGACGCTGAAGCTTTCTTT. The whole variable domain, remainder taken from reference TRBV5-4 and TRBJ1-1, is ETGVTQSPTHLIKTRGQQVTLRCSSQSGHNTVSWYQQALGQGPQFIFQYYREEENGRGNFPPRFSGLQFPNYSSELNVNALELDDSALYLCASSFVGGDAEAFFGQGTRLTVV.

Here the CDR3 DNA reads TGCAGTGCTAGAGAAGAGCGGGAGCAGTACTTC. It codes for CSAREEREQYF. This chain connects TRBV20-1 to TRBJ2-7; D is perhaps TRBD2 (5 bases). Trimming shortened V by 0 bases and J by 7 bases, and 7 bases separated the two germline ends. Looked up from germline, CDR1 is DFQATT and CDR2 is SNEGSKA (reference sequence). The CDR3 consists of 11 residues.

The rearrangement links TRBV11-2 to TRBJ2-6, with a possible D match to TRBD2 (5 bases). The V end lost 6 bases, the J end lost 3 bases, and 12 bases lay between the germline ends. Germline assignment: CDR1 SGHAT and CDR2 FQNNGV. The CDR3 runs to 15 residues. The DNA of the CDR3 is TGTGCCAGCAGGCCGGGGATCGGTGGGGCCAACGTCCTGACTTTC. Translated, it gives CASRPGIGGANVLTF. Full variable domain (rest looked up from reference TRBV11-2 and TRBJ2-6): EAGVAQSPRYKIIEKRQSVAFWCNPISGHATLYWYQQILGQGPKLLIQFQNNGVVDDSQLPKDRFSAERLKGVDSTLKIQPAKLEDSAVYLCASRPGIGGANVLTFGAGSRLTVL.

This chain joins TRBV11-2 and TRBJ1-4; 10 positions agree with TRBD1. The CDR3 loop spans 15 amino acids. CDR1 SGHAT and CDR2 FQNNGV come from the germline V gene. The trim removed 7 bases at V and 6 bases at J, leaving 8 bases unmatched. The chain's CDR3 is CASTRPGTGDEKLFF. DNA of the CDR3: TGTGCCAGCACCCGACCCGGGACAGGGGATGAAAAACTGTTTTTT.

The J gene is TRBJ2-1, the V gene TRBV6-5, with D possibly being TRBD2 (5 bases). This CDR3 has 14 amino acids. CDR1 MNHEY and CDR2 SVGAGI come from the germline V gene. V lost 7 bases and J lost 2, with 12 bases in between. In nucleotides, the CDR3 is TGTGCCAGCACGGAGCGGTCCGCCTACAATGAGCAGTTCTTC. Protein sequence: CASTERSAYNEQFF.

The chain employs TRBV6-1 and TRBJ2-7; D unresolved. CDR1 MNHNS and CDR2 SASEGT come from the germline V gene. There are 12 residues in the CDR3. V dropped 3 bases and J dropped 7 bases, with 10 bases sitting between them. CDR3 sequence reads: CASSESVTEQYF. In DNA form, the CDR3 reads TGTGCCAGCAGTGAGAGTGTAACGGAGCAGTACTTC.

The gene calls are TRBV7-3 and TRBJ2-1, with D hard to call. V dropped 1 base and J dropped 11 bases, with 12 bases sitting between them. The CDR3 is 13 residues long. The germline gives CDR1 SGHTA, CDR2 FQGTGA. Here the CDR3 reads CASSLKHTEQQFF. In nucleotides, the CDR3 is TGTGCCAGCAGCTTAAAACACACAGAACAGCAGTTCTTC.

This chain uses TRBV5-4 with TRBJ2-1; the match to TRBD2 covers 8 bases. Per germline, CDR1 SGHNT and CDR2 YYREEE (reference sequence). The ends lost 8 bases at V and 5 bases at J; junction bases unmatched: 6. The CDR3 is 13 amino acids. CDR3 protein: CASRLAGHNEQFF. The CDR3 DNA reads TGTGCCAGTAGGCTAGCGGGCCACAATGAGCAGTTCTTC.

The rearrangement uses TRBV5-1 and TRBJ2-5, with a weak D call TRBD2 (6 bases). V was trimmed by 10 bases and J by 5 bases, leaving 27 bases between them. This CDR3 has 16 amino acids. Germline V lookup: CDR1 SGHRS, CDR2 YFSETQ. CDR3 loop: CAPYPYGGAGSETQYF. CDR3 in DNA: TGCGCCCCATACCCCTACGGGGGAGCCGGTTCGGAGACCCAGTACTTC.

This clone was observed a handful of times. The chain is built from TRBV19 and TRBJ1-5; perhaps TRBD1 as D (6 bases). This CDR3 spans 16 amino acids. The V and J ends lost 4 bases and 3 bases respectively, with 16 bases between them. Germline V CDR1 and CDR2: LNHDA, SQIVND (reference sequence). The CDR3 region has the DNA TGTGCCAGTAGTAGACGGACAGAGAGTTCCAATCAGCCCCAGCATTTT. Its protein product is CASSRRTESSNQPQHF.

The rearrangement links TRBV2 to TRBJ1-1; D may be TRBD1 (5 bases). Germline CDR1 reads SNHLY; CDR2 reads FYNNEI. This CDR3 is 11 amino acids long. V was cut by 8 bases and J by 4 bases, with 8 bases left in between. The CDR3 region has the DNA TGTGCCAGCGGCAGGGTCACTGAAGCTTTCTTT. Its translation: CASGRVTEAFF.

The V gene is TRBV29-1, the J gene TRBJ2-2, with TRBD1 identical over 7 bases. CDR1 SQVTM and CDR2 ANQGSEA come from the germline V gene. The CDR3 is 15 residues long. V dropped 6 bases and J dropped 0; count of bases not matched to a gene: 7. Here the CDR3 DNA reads TGCAGCGTGGCGGACAGGCCTACGAACACCGGGGAGCTGTTTTTT. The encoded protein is CSVADRPTNTGELFF.

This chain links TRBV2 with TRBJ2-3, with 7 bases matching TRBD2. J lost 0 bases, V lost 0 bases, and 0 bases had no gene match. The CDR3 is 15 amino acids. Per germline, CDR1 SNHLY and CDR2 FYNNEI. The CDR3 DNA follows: TGTGCCAGCAGTGAAGCTAGCGGGAGCACAGATACGCAGTATTTT. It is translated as CASSEASGSTDTQYF. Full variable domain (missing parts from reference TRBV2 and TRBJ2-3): EPEVTQTPSHQVTQMGQEVILRCVPISNHLYFYWYRQILGQKVEFLVSFYNNEISEKSEIFDDQFSVERPDGSNFTLKIRSTKLEDSAMYFCASSEASGSTDTQYFGPGTRLTVL.

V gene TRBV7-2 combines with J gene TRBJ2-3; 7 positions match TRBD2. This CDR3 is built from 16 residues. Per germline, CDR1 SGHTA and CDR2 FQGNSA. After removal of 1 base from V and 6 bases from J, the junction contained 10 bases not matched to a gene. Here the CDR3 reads CASSLGSGTPGDTQYF. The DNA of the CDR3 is TGTGCCAGCAGCTTAGGGAGCGGGACCCCCGGGGATACGCAGTATTTT.

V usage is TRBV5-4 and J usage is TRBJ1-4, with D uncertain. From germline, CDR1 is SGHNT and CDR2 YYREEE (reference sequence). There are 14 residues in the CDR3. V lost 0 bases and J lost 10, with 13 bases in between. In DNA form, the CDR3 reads TGTGCCAGCAGCTTGGGGGCGCTTGATCGAAAACTGTTTTTT. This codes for CASSLGALDRKLFF. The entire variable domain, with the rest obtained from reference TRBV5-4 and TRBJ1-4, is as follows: ETGVTQSPTHLIKTRGQQVTLRCSSQSGHNTVSWYQQALGQGPQFIFQYYREEENGRGNFPPRFSGLQFPNYSSELNVNALELDDSALYLCASSLGALDRKLFFGSGTQLSVL.

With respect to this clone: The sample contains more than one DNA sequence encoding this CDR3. The CDR3: CASSQVGSSYNEQFF. CDR3 DNA: TGCGCCAGCAGCCAAGTCGGGTCCTCCTACAATGAGCAGTTCTTC. The gene calls are TRBV4-3 and TRBJ2-1; D unresolved. V gave up 1 base and J gave up 0 bases, with 7 bases separating them. Per the germline V gene, CDR1 is LGHNA and CDR2 is YSLEER. The CDR3 totals 15 residues.

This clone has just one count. CDR3: CASSTRSSSTGELFF. DNA for the CDR3: TGTGCCAGCTCAACCCGGAGCAGTTCCACCGGGGAGCTGTTTTTT. The genes are TRBV18 and TRBJ2-2, with D unresolved. Trimming removed 5 bases at V and 4 bases at J, with 14 bases between. From germline, CDR1 is KGHSH and CDR2 LQKENI. There are 15 residues in the CDR3. Together with reference TRBV18 and TRBJ2-2, the CDR3 gives the full variable domain: NAGVMQNPRHLVRRRGQEARLRCSPMKGHSHVYWYRQLPEEGLKFMVYLQKENIIDESGMPKERFSAEFPKEGPSILRIQQVVRGDSAAYFCASSTRSSSTGELFFGEGSRLTVL.

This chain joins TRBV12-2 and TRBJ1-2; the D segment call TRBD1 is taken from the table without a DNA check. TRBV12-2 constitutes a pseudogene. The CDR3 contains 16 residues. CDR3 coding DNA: TGTGCAAGTCGCCCACAGTTCCGGGACAGGACTTATGGCTACACCTTC. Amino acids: CASRPQFRDRTYGYTF.

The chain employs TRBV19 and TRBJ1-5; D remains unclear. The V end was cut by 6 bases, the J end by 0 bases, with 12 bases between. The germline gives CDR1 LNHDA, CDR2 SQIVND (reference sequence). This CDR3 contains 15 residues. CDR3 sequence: CASRVQSNSNQPQHF. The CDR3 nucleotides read TGTGCCAGTAGGGTCCAATCTAATAGCAATCAGCCCCAGCATTTT.

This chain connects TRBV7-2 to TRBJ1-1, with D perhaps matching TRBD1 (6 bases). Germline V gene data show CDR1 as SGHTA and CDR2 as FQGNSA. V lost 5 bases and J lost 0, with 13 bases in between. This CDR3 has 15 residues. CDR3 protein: CASSPGQLMNTEAFF. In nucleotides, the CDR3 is TGTGCCAGCAGCCCCGGACAGTTGATGAACACTGAAGCTTTCTTT.

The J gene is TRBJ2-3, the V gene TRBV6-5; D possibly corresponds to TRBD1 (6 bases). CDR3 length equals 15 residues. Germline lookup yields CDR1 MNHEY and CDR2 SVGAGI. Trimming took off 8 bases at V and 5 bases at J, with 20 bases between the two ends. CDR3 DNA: TGTGCCAGCTCCCCCGACAGGTTCCAAGGAGATACGCAGTATTTT. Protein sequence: CASSPDRFQGDTQYF.

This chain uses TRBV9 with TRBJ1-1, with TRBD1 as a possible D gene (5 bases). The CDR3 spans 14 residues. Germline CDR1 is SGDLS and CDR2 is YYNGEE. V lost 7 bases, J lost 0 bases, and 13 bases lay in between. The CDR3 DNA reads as TGTGCCAGCGGACAACCCGTGATGAACACTGAAGCTTTCTTT. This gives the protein CASGQPVMNTEAFF.

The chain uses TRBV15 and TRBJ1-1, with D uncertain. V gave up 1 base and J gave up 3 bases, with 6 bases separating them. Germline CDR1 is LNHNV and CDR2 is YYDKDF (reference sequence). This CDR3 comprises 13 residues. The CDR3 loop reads CATSRGPDTEAFF. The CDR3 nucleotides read TGTGCCACCAGCAGAGGCCCGGACACTGAAGCTTTCTTT.

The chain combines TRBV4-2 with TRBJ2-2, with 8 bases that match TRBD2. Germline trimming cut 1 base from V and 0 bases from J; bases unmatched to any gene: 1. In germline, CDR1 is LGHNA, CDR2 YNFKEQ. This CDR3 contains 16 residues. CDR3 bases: TGTGCCAGCAGCCAAGTAGCGGGAACGAACACCGGGGAGCTGTTTTTT. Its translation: CASSQVAGTNTGELFF.

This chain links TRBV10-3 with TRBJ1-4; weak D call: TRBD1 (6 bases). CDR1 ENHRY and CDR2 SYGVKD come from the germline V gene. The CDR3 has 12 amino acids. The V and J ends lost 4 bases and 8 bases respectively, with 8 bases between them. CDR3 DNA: TGTGCCATCAGTGGGGGGACAGAAAAACTGTTTTTT. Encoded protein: CAISGGTEKLFF.

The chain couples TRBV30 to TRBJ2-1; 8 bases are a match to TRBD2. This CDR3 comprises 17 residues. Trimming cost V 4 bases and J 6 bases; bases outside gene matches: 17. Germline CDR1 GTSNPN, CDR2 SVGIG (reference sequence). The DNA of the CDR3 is TGTGCCTGGAATCCGGGACTAGTCACATGGGGAGGCAATGAGCAGTTCTTC. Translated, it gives CAWNPGLVTWGGNEQFF.

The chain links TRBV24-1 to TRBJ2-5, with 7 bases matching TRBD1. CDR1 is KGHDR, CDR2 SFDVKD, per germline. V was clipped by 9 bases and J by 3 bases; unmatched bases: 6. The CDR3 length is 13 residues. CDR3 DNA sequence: TGTGCCACCCGGGACAGCCTAGAAGAGACCCAGTACTTC. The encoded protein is CATRDSLEETQYF.